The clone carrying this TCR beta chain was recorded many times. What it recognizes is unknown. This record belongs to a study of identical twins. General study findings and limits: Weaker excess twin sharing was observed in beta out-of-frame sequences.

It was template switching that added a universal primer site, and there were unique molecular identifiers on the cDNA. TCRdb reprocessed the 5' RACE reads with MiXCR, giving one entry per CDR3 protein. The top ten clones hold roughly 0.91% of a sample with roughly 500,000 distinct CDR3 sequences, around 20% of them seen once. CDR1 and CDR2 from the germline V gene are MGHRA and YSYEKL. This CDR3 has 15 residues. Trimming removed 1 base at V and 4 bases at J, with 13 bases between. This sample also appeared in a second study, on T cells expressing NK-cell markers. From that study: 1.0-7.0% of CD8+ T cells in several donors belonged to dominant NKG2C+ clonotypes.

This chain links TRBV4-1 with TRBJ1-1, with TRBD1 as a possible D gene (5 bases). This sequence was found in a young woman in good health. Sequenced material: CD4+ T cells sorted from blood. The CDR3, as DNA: TGCGCCAGCAGCCAAGTCTCCCCGGGGGTCACTGAAGCTTTCTTT. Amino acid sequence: CASSQVSPGVTEAFF.